This TCR beta chain was recovered during a study of CD8 T cells in Susac syndrome. Study results and caveats: Clonal expansion was missing from Susac syndrome CD4+ T cell repertoires.

CDR3 length: 14 amino acids. The V end was cut by 1 base, the J end by 0 bases, with 10 bases between. CDR1 DFQATT and CDR2 SNEGSKA come from the germline V gene (reference sequence). TEMRA cells were enriched by FACS, while CD8+ and CD4+ T cells were obtained through a negative isolation that was performed magnetically. The count of this clonotype is one. As yet, its antigen is unknown. RNA, at about 0.45 to 1 ug, was reverse transcribed with random hexamers. From the immunoSEQ multiplex PCR reads, TCRdb called clonotypes with MiXCR, one entry per CDR3 protein. The sample holds 150,000 to 200,000 distinct CDR3 sequences, 85% to 95% seen once.

This TCR came from a human donor with Susac syndrome. Sequencing was done on a sample of CD4+ T cells from PBMCs. This chain uses TRBV20-1 with TRBJ2-7; D is possibly TRBD2 (5 bases). The CDR3 protein is CSARGGKSSYEQYF. As DNA, the CDR3 is TGCAGTGCTAGAGGAGGGAAGAGCTCCTACGAGCAGTACTTC.